This T cell receptor (beta chain) was retrieved from a study of T cells in Graves' hyperthyroidism and ophthalmopathy (dated by TCRdb to about 2019). For context, the study as a whole: Peripheral blood was collected at initial diagnosis, before any treatment. After sampling, hyperthyroidism patients received methimazole starting at 30 mg daily, and ophthalmopathy patients received high-dose intravenous methylprednisolone. Whether ophthalmopathy could be predicted prospectively was tested in an independent validation cohort made up of approximately 19 hyperthyroidism patients plus 17 patients who later progressed to ophthalmopathy. TCR V-J signatures able to tell the groups apart were searched for in a discovery cohort of 95 or so patients, of whom 43 had Graves' ophthalmopathy and roughly 57 had stable Graves' hyperthyroidism. The paper reports TCR Vbeta CDR3 sequencing of over 120 peripheral blood samples: 40 to 45 ophthalmopathy, under 85 hyperthyroidism and approximately 17 progressor patients. In addition, the study compared T-cell repertoires in thyroid tissue and in blood from five to seven Graves' hyperthyroidism patients. The roughly 91 discovery patients were randomly divided into training and test sets at a 7:3 ratio.

A patient counted as having stable Graves' hyperthyroidism if no progression to ophthalmopathy occurred over 18 months of follow-up. The hyperthyroidism patients were between 18 and 65 years old and newly diagnosed, with a disease duration of less than 2 months. Any patient with an uncontrolled infection, another autoimmune disease, pregnancy or lactation was excluded. Diagnoses were established on the basis of clinical symptoms, serum thyroxine and TRAb, thyroid ultrasound, and orbital computed tomography. PBMCs were separated from roughly 10 ml of fresh peripheral blood using Ficoll-Paque density gradient centrifugation. Total RNA was extracted using Trizol reagent, and RNA quality was assessed on an Agilent 2100 Bioanalyzer. The TCR beta CDR3 regions were amplified from RNA transcripts. The first round of RT-PCR for the TCR CDR3 was performed with the HTBI primer set and the Qiagen OneStep RT-PCR kit. The libraries were constructed in a second round of multiplex PCR and then size-selected and purified. The libraries were sequenced on an Illumina HiSeq2000 using paired-end 100 bp reads. Per the source publication's procedure: Raw data were processed with SOAPnuke, discarding reads with adapters, uncalled bases, mean Phred below 15, or no exact constant-primer or identifier match. High-quality paired reads were merged using COPE v1.2.5, and each unique nucleotide sequence was defined as a clonotype. Clonotypes were aligned to IMGT TRBV, TRBD and TRBJ reference segments using MiTCR v1.1. Only V-J combinations with frequency above 0.0001, covering about 99% of repertoires, were analysed. The TCS score was defined as the ratio of F50 (clonal expansion) to E x V (chaos), calculated using BLOSUM62-based TCRdist between CDR3 peptides within each V-J. Welch's t-statistics and random forest reduced several hundred V-J features to roughly 13, which were used in a naive Bayes classifier (R e1071). The similarity between thyroid and blood repertoires was quantified using the Morisita-Horn index. The public reads were reanalyzed by TCRdb: fastp trimming at Q25, MiXCR alignment, in-frame beta chains only. Every distinct CDR3 protein forms one entry, paired with its most common genes and DNA. The V and J calls here are based on TCRdb, not the publication. This sample comprises hundreds of thousands of distinct CDR3 sequences, roughly a third of them detected only once. The ten largest make up around 31% of the sample.

Findings and caveats that apply to the study as a whole: Blood samples also contained most of the expanded thyroid clonotypes (frequency above 0.001), which suggests that blood repertoires may reflect thyroid immune responses. Sample size was not statistically predetermined, and blinding of investigators to group allocation was not performed. During validation, the model predicted progression to ophthalmopathy a median of approximately 6.5 months ahead of onset, with approximately 70% sensitivity and roughly 72% specificity. A 13 V-J signature model separated ophthalmopathy from stable hyperthyroidism, with approximately 87% sensitivity and 81% to 82% specificity in cross-validation and 80%/75% in testing.

Based on the germline V gene (reference sequence), the CDR1 and CDR2 sequences are LNHDA and SQIVND. A distance of 6 bases separates the germline ends of V and J, which lose 3 bases and 1 base respectively. The CDR3 runs 14 amino acids, cysteine and phenylalanine included. Left in the record is the CDR3 DNA by itself, 42 bases read in frame from the first base. This clonotype has a handful of counts. Its antigen is not yet known. No much larger clonotype is one base removed from it; base qualities were not supplied. The clonotype originates from a woman aged 40 to 49 with Graves' hyperthyroidism. This receptor chain uses TRBV19 and TRBJ2-2; the D gene assignment is ambiguous. Material: blood. The nucleotide sequence reads as follows: TGTGCCAGTAGTATTATTCGGAACACCGGGGAGCTGTTTTTT. Its protein product is CASSIIRNTGELFF.